This T cell receptor beta chain emerged from a study of cytomegalovirus exposure and HLA in healthy donors. CDR3 size: 14 residues. Germline CDR1 and CDR2: MDHEN and SYDVKM. Concerning this clone itself: Its antigen is undetermined.

Study conclusions and caveats: In a later analysis, across HLA loci, associated TCR counts were highest for DRB1, lowest for HLA-C.

This PCR relied on a set of 60 Vbeta primers and 13 Jbeta primers. Here immunoSEQ multiplex PCR was the method, and the copy in TCRdb shows in-frame clones only, minus some. The sample holds 150,000 to 200,000 clones; about 79% are singletons and the top ten take 6% to 7%. The clonotype was recovered from a man aged 35-49 years in good health and CMV-seropositive. The sequencing input was PBMCs. The genes are TRBV28 and TRBJ2-5; 9 positions match TRBD1. The end of the DNA is better explained by TRBJ2-7, so the J call may be wrong. CDR3 nucleotides: TGTGCCAGCAGTTCCCCGGGACAGGGCTACGAGCAGTACTTC. Protein sequence: CASSSPGQGYEQYF.